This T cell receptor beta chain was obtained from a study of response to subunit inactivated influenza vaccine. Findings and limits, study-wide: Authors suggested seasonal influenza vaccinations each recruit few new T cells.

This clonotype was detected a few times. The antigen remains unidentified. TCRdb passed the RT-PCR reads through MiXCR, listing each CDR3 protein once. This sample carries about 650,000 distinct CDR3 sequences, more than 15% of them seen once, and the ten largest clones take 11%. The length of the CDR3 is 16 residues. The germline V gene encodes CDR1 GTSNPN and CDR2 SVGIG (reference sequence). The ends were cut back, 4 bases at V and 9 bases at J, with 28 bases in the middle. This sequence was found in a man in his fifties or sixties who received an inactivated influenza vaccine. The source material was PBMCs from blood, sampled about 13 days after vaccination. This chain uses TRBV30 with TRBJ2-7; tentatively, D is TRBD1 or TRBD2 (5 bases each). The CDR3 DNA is TGTGCCTGGACCGCCGCATCGGCCGGGGCACCTTTTGGGCAGTACTTC. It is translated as CAWTAASAGAPFGQYF.